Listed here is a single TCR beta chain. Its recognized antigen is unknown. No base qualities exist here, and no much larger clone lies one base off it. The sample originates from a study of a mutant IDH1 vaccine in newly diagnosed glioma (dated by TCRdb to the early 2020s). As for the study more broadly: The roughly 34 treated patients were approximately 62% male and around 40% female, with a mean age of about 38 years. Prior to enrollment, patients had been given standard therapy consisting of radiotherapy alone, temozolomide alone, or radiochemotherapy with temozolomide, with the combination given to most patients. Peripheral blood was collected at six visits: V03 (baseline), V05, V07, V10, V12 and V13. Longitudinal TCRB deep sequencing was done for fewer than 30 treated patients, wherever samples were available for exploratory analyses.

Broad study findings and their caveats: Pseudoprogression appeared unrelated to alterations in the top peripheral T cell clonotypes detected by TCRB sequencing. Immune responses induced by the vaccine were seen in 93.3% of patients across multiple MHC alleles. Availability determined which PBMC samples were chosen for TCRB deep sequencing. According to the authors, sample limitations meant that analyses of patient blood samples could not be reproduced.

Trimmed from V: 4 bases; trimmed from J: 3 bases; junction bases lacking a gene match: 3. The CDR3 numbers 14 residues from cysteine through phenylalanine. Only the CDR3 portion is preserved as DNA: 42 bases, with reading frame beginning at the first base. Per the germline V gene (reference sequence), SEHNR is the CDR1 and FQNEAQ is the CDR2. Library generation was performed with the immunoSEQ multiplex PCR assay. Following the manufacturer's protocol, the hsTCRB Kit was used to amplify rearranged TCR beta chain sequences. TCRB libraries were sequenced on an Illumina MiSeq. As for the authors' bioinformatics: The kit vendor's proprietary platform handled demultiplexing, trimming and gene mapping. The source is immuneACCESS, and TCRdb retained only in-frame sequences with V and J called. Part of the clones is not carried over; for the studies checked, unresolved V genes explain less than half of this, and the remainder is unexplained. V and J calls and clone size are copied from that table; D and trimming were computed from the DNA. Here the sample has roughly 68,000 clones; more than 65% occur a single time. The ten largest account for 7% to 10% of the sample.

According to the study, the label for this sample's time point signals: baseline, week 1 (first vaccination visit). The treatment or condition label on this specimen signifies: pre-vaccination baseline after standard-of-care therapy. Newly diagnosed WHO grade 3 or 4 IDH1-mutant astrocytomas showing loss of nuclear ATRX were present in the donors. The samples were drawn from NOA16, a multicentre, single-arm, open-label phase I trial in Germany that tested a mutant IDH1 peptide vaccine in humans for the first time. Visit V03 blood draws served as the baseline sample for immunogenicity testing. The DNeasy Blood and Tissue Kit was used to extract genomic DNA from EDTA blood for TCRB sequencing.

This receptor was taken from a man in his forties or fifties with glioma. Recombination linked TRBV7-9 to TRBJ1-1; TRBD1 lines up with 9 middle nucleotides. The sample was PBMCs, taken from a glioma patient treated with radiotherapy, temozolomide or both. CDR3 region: CASSWGQGYTEAFF. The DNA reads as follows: TGTGCCAGCAGCTGGGGACAGGGCTACACTGAAGCTTTCTTT. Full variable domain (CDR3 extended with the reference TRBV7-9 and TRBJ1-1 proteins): DTGVSQNPRHKITKRGQNVTFRCDPISEHNRLYWYRQTLGQGPEFLTYFQNEAQLEKSRLLSDRFSAERPKGSFSTLEIQRTEQGDSAMYLCASSWGQGYTEAFFGQGTRLTVV.